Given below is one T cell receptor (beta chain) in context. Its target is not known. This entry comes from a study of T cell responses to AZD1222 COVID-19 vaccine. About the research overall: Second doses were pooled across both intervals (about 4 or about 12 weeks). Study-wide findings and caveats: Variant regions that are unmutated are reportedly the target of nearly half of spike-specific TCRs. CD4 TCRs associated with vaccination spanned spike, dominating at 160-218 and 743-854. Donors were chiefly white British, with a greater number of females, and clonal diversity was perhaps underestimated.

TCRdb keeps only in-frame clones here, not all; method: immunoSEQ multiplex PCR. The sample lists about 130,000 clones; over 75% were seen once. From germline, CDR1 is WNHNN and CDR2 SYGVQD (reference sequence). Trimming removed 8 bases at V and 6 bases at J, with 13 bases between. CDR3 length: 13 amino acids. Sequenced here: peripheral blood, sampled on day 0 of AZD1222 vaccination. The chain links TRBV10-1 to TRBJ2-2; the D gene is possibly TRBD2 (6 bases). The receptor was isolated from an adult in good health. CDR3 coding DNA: TGCGCCAGCTCCCAGGAGGGGCCCGGGGAGCTGTTTTTT. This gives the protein CASSQEGPGELFF.